The clone carrying this T cell receptor beta chain has only a few counts. Construction of the TCRbeta library involved unique molecular identifiers. Each CDR3 protein gets one entry after TCRdb re-called the PCR reads with MiXCR. The table lists roughly 340,000 distinct CDR3 sequences, 15% to 20% of them singletons. Germline V lookup: CDR1 SQVTM, CDR2 ANQGSEA. V lost 1 base, J lost 5 bases, and 6 bases stayed unmatched. The CDR3 is 15 amino acids. The sample originates from a study of T-cell reconstitution after alpha-beta-depleted transplantation in children. Sequenced here: PBMCs, mostly from graft donor cells, sampled 360 days after TCRalphabeta/CD19-depleted stem cell transplant. The receptor was isolated from a male patient under 10 years old who had a stem cell transplant for acute lymphoblastic leukemia, so the T cells may come from the graft donor. The V gene is TRBV29-1, the J gene TRBJ2-2; 8 bases map to TRBD2. CDR3: CSVEGREGRTGELFF. The CDR3 DNA reads TGCAGCGTTGAAGGCCGGGAGGGCCGGACCGGGGAGCTGTTTTTT.